These T cell receptor beta chains were read from a single sample in a study of CD8 T cells in ankylosing spondylitis. MiXCR was run by TCRdb on the 5' RACE reads, yielding one entry per CDR3 protein. The sample yields some 840,000 distinct CDR3 sequences, 10% to 15% seen once. The sequencing sample was made of blood, either unsorted or a sorted T cell fraction (not recorded which). The receptors come from a male donor with ankylosing spondylitis. Each CDR3 is given with its conserved first and last residue. D genes are given only for firm matches. Size is stated for part of the rows, as once, few or many counts, or as a class when the clone is expanded.

d_call j_call clone_size v_call cdr3_nt cdr3_aa
TRBD1 TRBJ1-2 few TRBV7-2 TGTGCCAGCAGCTTTACAGGGGGCATGGGCTACACCTTC CASSFTGGMGYTF
TRBD1 TRBJ2-1 few TRBV27 TGTGCCAGCAGTTTCCGGGACAGAGGGAATGAGCAGTTCTTC CASSFRDRGNEQFF
TRBD2 TRBJ2-3 few TRBV9 TGTGCCAGCAGCACCCTAACTAGCGGGAATCGAGATACGCAGTATTTT CASSTLTSGNRDTQYF
TRBD2 TRBJ2-3 - TRBV20-1 TGCAGTGCCCCCGGGGGAGCGGGAAGTACAGATACGCAGTATTTT CSAPGGAGSTDTQYF
- TRBJ2-5 - TRBV6-1 TGTGCCAGCAGTGCGGGATTCCAAGAGACCCAGTACTTC CASSAGFQETQYF
TRBD2 TRBJ2-1 - TRBV20-1 TGCAGTGCTAGCCCCCTTACTAGCGGAGAGAGCTCCTACAATGAGCAGTTCTTC CSASPLTSGESSYNEQFF
- TRBJ1-5 many TRBV12-3/TRBV12-4 TGTGCCAGCAGTTTTAGGCCCTTTATACGCGGCGGATCTAGCAATCAGCCCCAGCATTTT CASSFRPFIRGGSSNQPQHF
- TRBJ2-3 few TRBV20-1 TGCAGCTTACGAGAGGACGGCACAGATACGCAGTATTTT CSLREDGTDTQYF
- TRBJ2-6 - TRBV2 TGTGCCAGCAGTGAAGACGACTCTGGGGCCAACGTCCTGACTTTC CASSEDDSGANVLTF
- TRBJ1-1 few TRBV7-6 TGTGCCAGCAGCTTGAGACAGAGATCCCGAAAGACTGAAGCTTTCTTT CASSLRQRSRKTEAFF
TRBD2 TRBJ2-3 few TRBV20-1 TGCAGTGCCCCCTCCCGCCGCAGCGGGAGCCCAGATACGCAGTATTTT CSAPSRRSGSPDTQYF
- TRBJ1-2 few TRBV7-2 TGTGCCAGCAGCTCCGGAGAGCCCTATGGCTACACCTTC CASSSGEPYGYTF
- TRBJ1-4 few TRBV7-9 TGTGCCAGCAGCTTAGCCAGTGAAGGGGAAAAACTGTTTTTT CASSLASEGEKLFF
TRBD1 TRBJ2-7 many TRBV20-1 TGCAGTGCTGGGTTCGGGACAGGGATGTACGAGCAGTACTTC CSAGFGTGMYEQYF
- TRBJ1-2 many TRBV29-1 TGCAGCGTTGGTAGGACGGACTATGGCTACACCTTC CSVGRTDYGYTF
- TRBJ1-4 - TRBV10-1 TGCGCCAGCAGTGAGTCGATCGAGCCCCAAGGGCCCGAAAAACTGTTTTTT CASSESIEPQGPEKLFF
- TRBJ1-4 - TRBV20-1 TGCAGTGCTAGCCCTACTACAACTAATGAAAAACTGTTTTTT CSASPTTTNEKLFF
TRBD1 TRBJ1-2 many TRBV6-5 TGTGCCAGCAGTTACTGGGGACAGGGCGACTACACCTTC CASSYWGQGDYTF
TRBD1 TRBJ2-1 many TRBV29-1 TGCAGCTTTGGACAGGACTTGTACAATGAGCAGTTCTTC CSFGQDLYNEQFF
- TRBJ2-5 many TRBV20-1 TGCAGTGGAGAAGCTCTCCAAGAGACCCAGTACTTC CSGEALQETQYF
TRBD1 TRBJ2-7 - TRBV5-1 TGCGCCAGCAGCTTAACAGGGGATAACTACGAGCAGTACTTC CASSLTGDNYEQYF
TRBD2 TRBJ2-1 few TRBV18 TGTGCCAGCTCACTACGACTAGCGGGAGACCCCTACAATGAGCAGTTCTTC CASSLRLAGDPYNEQFF
- TRBJ1-4 few TRBV30 TGTGCCTGGAGTCCAGGGGTCGAAAAACTGTTTTTT CAWSPGVEKLFF
TRBD2 TRBJ2-3 - TRBV13 TGTGCCAGCAGTCGGACTAGCAGACTAGTGGATACGCAGTATTTT CASSRTSRLVDTQYF
- TRBJ1-4 - TRBV20-1 TGCAGTGCTAGAGGCCCCCGGGTTAATGAAAAACTGTTTTTT CSARGPRVNEKLFF
TRBD2 TRBJ2-5 - TRBV7-2 TGTGCCAGCAGATTTAGCGGGGGGGTGGGAGAGACCCAGTACTTC CASRFSGGVGETQYF
- TRBJ1-4 - TRBV7-8 TGTGCCAGCACCCAATACTCTGAAGGGGAAAAACTGTTTTTT CASTQYSEGEKLFF
- TRBJ2-3 - TRBV6-5 TGTGCCAGCAGTTACTCCAGGGGACTCACAGATACGCAGTATTTT CASSYSRGLTDTQYF
- TRBJ2-2 - TRBV6-2/TRBV6-3 TGTGCCAGCAGTTCAACGGCACAGAACACCGGGGAGCTGTTTTTT CASSSTAQNTGELFF
TRBD1 TRBJ2-2 few TRBV10-2 TGCGCCAGCAGTTCAAGAAGCAGGGGGCCTCCCACCGGGGAGCTGTTTTTT CASSSRSRGPPTGELFF
- TRBJ2-3 few TRBV4-3 TGCGCCAGCAGCCAAGAAAAGACTTGGGAAGATACGCAGTATTTT CASSQEKTWEDTQYF
TRBD1 TRBJ1-5 - TRBV7-2 TGTGCCAGCAGCTCTCGGACAGGGGGAGGGCAGCCCCAGCATTTT CASSSRTGGGQPQHF
- TRBJ2-2 few TRBV4-1 TGCGCCAGCAGCCATTGGGGGCGGAACACCGGGGAGCTGTTTTTT CASSHWGRNTGELFF
TRBD2 TRBJ2-7 - TRBV18 TGTGCCAGCTCACCACAGGGGACTATTACATACGAGCAGTACTTC CASSPQGTITYEQYF
- TRBJ1-1 - TRBV27 TGTGCCAGCAGTTTATTCGACAGACACACTGAAGCTTTCTTT CASSLFDRHTEAFF
- TRBJ2-3 - TRBV6-1 TGTGCCAGCAGCCCTACTGGGGGCAGGGGCACAGATACGCAGTATTTT CASSPTGGRGTDTQYF
TRBD1 TRBJ1-2 - TRBV30 TGTGCCTGGACCCGGGACAGAGCATCTAACTATGGCTACACCTTC CAWTRDRASNYGYTF